The 28 T cell receptor beta chains below all came from one sample that was sequenced in a study of vaccination and CD4 T cells after COVID-19. These receptors lack a known antigen. With the Oncomine TCR Beta short-read assay, DNA from cultured CD4+ T cells was sequenced. TCRdb independently ran MiXCR on the PCR reads; one entry per CDR3 protein. Of fewer than 25,000 distinct CDR3 sequences listed, 35% to 40% are singletons. Time point noted: late sampling 161 to 241 days after vaccination in a few convalescent patients. Treatment denoted: roughly 10-day PBMC culture with coronavirus spike peptide pools or control peptides (ViraFEST assay). This specimen consisted of CD4+ T cells from blood, cultured in vitro, obtained about 7 months after SARS-CoV-2 vaccination. The origin of the receptors is a human donor who had recovered from COVID-19.

The CDR3 DNA is TGTGCCAGCAGCCTTGCAGGGGACGGCTTCTACGAGCAGTACTTC. Residues: CASSLAGDGFYEQYF. The chain recombines TRBV14 with TRBJ2-7; D is possibly TRBD1 (6 bases). Germline-derived CDR1 and CDR2 are SGHDN and FVKESK. The ends were cut back, 4 bases at V and 3 bases at J, with 16 bases in the middle. The CDR3 totals 15 residues. The variable domain in full, with the rest retrieved from reference TRBV14 and TRBJ2-7, is EAGVTQFPSHSVIEKGQTVTLRCDPISGHDNLYWYRRVMGKEIKFLLHFVKESKQDESGMPNNRFLAERTGGTYSTLKVQPAELEDSGVYFCASSLAGDGFYEQYFGPGTRLTVT.

In this sample, this clonotype turned up a few times. CDR3 loop: CSARDGTGGEAETQYF. CDR3 nucleotides: TGCAGTGCTAGAGACGGGACAGGGGGGGAGGCGGAGACCCAGTACTTC. The rearrangement links TRBV20-1 to TRBJ2-5; TRBD1 agrees at 11 bases. From germline, CDR1 is DFQATT and CDR2 SNEGSKA (reference sequence). The CDR3 sequence is 16 residues long. Germline trimming cut 0 bases from V and 5 bases from J; bases unmatched to any gene: 8.

This rearrangement joins TRBV20-1 to TRBJ2-7; D gene uncertain. Trimming stripped 0 bases from V and 4 bases from J, with 7 bases between. Per germline, CDR1 DFQATT and CDR2 SNEGSKA (reference sequence). The CDR3 length is 12 residues. Here the CDR3 reads CSARDLGYEQYF. The CDR3 bases are TGCAGTGCTAGAGATTTGGGTTACGAGCAGTACTTC.

This clonotype was detected many times. This rearrangement joins TRBV7-9 to TRBJ1-5; perhaps TRBD1 as D (6 bases). The CDR3 length is 13 residues. Germline loops: CDR1 SEHNR, CDR2 FQNEAQ (reference sequence). V was cut by 5 bases and J by 4 bases, with 9 bases left in between. CDR3 nucleotide sequence: TGTGCCAGCAGCCCCCAGGGGAATCAGCCCCAGCATTTT. Protein product: CASSPQGNQPQHF.

V gene TRBV2 combines with J gene TRBJ1-2; D gene unclear. Germline lookup yields CDR1 SNHLY and CDR2 FYNNEI. The CDR3 sequence is 14 residues long. Deletions cut 5 bases from V and 4 bases from J, with 14 bases between. The CDR3 DNA reads TGTGCCAGCAGTCCGGACGGGAACGCCTATGGCTACACCTTC. Its protein is CASSPDGNAYGYTF.

The genes are TRBV6-1 and TRBJ2-1, with D tentatively TRBD1 or TRBD2 (6 bases each). CDR3 size: 15 residues. Germline V gives CDR1 MNHNS, CDR2 SASEGT. V gave up 9 bases and J gave up 0 bases, with 15 bases separating them. The CDR3 coding sequence is TGTGCCAGTTACAGGGACTGGACCTCCTACAATGAGCAGTTCTTC. Translation gives CASYRDWTSYNEQFF.

The chain employs TRBV7-2 and TRBJ1-1; D not certain. The germline V gene encodes CDR1 SGHTA and CDR2 FQGNSA. The CDR3 is 14 residues long. The germline V and J ends were trimmed by 6 bases and 0 bases, with 11 bases remaining between them. CDR3 residues: CASREAFMNTEAFF. CDR3 coding DNA: TGTGCCAGCAGAGAGGCATTCATGAACACTGAAGCTTTCTTT.

The V call is TRBV7-9, the J call TRBJ2-7, with 9 bases identical to TRBD2. Germline CDR1 reads SEHNR; CDR2 reads FQNEAQ (reference sequence). The CDR3 sequence is 15 residues long. J was trimmed by 4 bases and V by 2 bases; bases with no gene match: 6. The CDR3 protein is CASSLSLAGFYEQYF. CDR3 in DNA: TGTGCCAGCAGCTTATCCCTAGCGGGATTTTACGAGCAGTACTTC.

This clonotype was counted only a few times. The chain carries TRBV15 and TRBJ2-1; D is uncertain. Trimming took off 2 bases at V and 2 bases at J, with 13 bases between the two ends. Germline assignment: CDR1 LNHNV and CDR2 YYDKDF (reference sequence). The CDR3 is 16 amino acids. Here the CDR3 reads CATSRSLGAAYNEQFF. The CDR3 region has the DNA TGTGCCACCAGCAGATCCTTGGGCGCCGCCTACAATGAGCAGTTCTTC. Combining the CDR3 with reference TRBV15 and TRBJ2-1 gives the whole variable domain DAMVIQNPRYQVTQFGKPVTLSCSQTLNHNVMYWYQQKSSQAPKLLFHYYDKDFNNEADTPDNFQSRRPNTSFCFLDIRSPGLGDTAMYLCATSRSLGAAYNEQFFGPGTRLTVL.

V gene TRBV20-1 combines with J gene TRBJ2-1, with 12 positions matching TRBD2. Germline CDR1 DFQATT, CDR2 SNEGSKA (reference sequence). This CDR3 contains 16 residues. V lost 5 bases and J lost 0; bases outside the gene matches: 5. The CDR3 coding sequence is TGCAGTGCTGCGACTAGCGGGGGCGGCTCCTACAATGAGCAGTTCTTC. Its protein is CSAATSGGGSYNEQFF.

V usage is TRBV20-1 and J usage is TRBJ2-1; TRBD2 aligns across 14 bases. This CDR3 is 16 amino acids long. V shed 5 bases and J 4 bases; nucleotides not matched to a gene: 7. Germline loops: CDR1 DFQATT, CDR2 SNEGSKA (reference sequence). Here the CDR3 DNA reads TGCAGTGCTCACGGGACTAGCGGGAGCATGTACAATGAGCAGTTCTTC. Translating it yields CSAHGTSGSMYNEQFF.

J is TRBJ2-7 and V is TRBV18, with 9 bases aligning to TRBD2. Germline V gene data show CDR1 as KGHSH and CDR2 as LQKENI. The length of the CDR3 is 15 residues. Trimming took 4 bases from V and 1 from J; bases not matched to a gene: 5. This CDR3 is CASSLGLAGSYEQYF. CDR3 in DNA: TGTGCCAGCTCACTGGGTCTAGCGGGATCCTACGAGCAGTACTTC.

V gene TRBV5-1 combines with J gene TRBJ1-2; D possibly corresponds to TRBD1 (5 bases). The CDR3 sequence is 12 residues long. V was cut by 4 bases and J by 8 bases, with 12 bases left in between. Per the germline V gene, CDR1 is SGHRS and CDR2 is YFSETQ. The CDR3 sequence: CASSPPGEGYTF. CDR3 nucleotide sequence: TGCGCCAGCAGCCCCCCGGGGGAAGGCTACACCTTC.

This clonotype appeared many times. The genes are TRBV20-1 and TRBJ1-5; 10 bases are a match to TRBD1. J lost 1 base, V lost 5 bases, and 5 bases had no gene match. CDR3 size: 15 residues. Germline CDR1 and CDR2: DFQATT and SNEGSKA (reference sequence). CDR3 sequence: CSAARQGASNQPQHF. The DNA for the CDR3 is TGCAGTGCTGCCAGACAGGGGGCGAGCAATCAGCCCCAGCATTTT.

The V gene is TRBV15, the J gene TRBJ2-2; D remains unclear. The CDR3 consists of 15 residues. Germline CDR1 is LNHNV and CDR2 is YYDKDF (reference sequence). V was pared by 5 bases and J by 0 bases, with 10 bases between. The DNA for the CDR3 is TGTGCCACCAGCCCTCAGTACTCGAACACCGGGGAGCTGTTTTTT. It yields the protein CATSPQYSNTGELFF.

In this sample, this clonotype turned up once. A read error may produce the germline difference seen at one junction end. V gene TRBV30 combines with J gene TRBJ1-2; D remains ambiguous. The CDR3 runs 11 residues. Germline values: CDR1 GTSNPN, CDR2 SVGIG (reference sequence). DNA for the CDR3: TGTGCCGGACGAACTGGGAATGGCCACACCTTC. Translation: CAGRTGNGHTF.

This chain links TRBV7-3 with TRBJ1-5, with unresolved D. Germline CDR1 is SGHTA and CDR2 is FQGTGA. This CDR3 spans 13 amino acids. V shed 3 bases and J shed 5 bases, with 8 bases lying between them. CDR3 amino acids: CASSLGPDQPQHF. The CDR3 nucleotides are TGTGCCAGCAGCTTGGGTCCGGATCAGCCCCAGCATTTT.

The rearrangement links TRBV7-9 to TRBJ2-1; 8 nucleotides match TRBD1. V shed 4 bases, J shed 13 bases, and the junction held 3 bases outside the gene matches. The CDR3 contains 11 residues. In germline, CDR1 is SEHNR, CDR2 FQNEAQ (reference sequence). The CDR3 loop reads CASSWTGSQFF. CDR3 nucleotides: TGTGCCAGCAGCTGGACAGGGTCACAGTTCTTC.

The chain has TRBV6-2 or TRBV6-3 and TRBJ2-7; weak D call: TRBD1 (6 bases). V was clipped by 6 bases and J by 6 bases, with 15 bases between them. Germline CDR1 is MNHEY and CDR2 is SVGEGT. This CDR3 spans 13 amino acids. CDR3 region: CASRLQGAGEQYF. The CDR3 region has the DNA TGTGCCAGCAGACTACAGGGTGCGGGCGAGCAGTACTTC.

The J gene is TRBJ1-6, the V gene TRBV12-3 or TRBV12-4; TRBD1 might be the D (6 bases). V lost 0 bases and J lost 8, with 11 bases in between. CDR3 length equals 15 residues. CDR3 sequence reads: CASSLAGAGDSPLHF. As DNA, the CDR3 is TGTGCCAGCAGTTTAGCTGGGGCAGGGGATTCACCCCTCCACTTT.

The chain recombines TRBV7-2 with TRBJ2-5, with 7 bases lining up with TRBD2. The V and J ends lost 3 bases and 7 bases, in that order; junction bases with no gene match: 11. The CDR3 is made up of 15 amino acids. Per the germline V gene, CDR1 is SGHTA and CDR2 is FQGNSA. DNA of the CDR3: TGTGCCAGCAGCTTCGGGCGGGGGATCGGGAGGACCCAGTACTTC. As protein: CASSFGRGIGRTQYF.

In its sample, this clonotype was seen a few times. The chain uses TRBV6-1 and TRBJ1-5; no firm D call. V was pared by 2 bases and J by 1 base, with 6 bases between. CDR1 is MNHNS and CDR2 is SASEGT in the germline V gene. This CDR3 has 14 amino acids. The CDR3 nucleotides read TGTGCCAGCAGTGAACAGTTGAGCAATCAGCCCCAGCATTTT. Protein sequence: CASSEQLSNQPQHF.

J is TRBJ2-1 and V is TRBV7-9; TRBD2 is a possible D gene (5 bases). Deletions cut 0 bases from V and 8 bases from J, with 14 bases between. CDR1 is SEHNR and CDR2 is FQNEAQ in the germline V gene (reference sequence). The CDR3 has 15 residues. This CDR3 reads CASSLAGVAWYEQFF. As DNA, the CDR3 is TGTGCCAGCAGCTTAGCGGGAGTTGCGTGGTATGAGCAGTTCTTC.

This clonotype was recorded a few times. The chain links TRBV7-3 to TRBJ2-3, with a possible D match to TRBD2 (6 bases). The CDR3 spans 15 residues. Germline CDR1 SGHTA, CDR2 FQGTGA. V lost 2 bases to trimming and J lost 2 bases, with 11 bases between them. In nucleotides, the CDR3 is TGTGCCAGCAGCTTACTGGGACTCTACACAGATACGCAGTATTTT. Protein sequence: CASSLLGLYTDTQYF.

V and J are TRBV2 and TRBJ2-7, with D possibly being TRBD2 (5 bases). From germline, CDR1 is SNHLY and CDR2 FYNNEI. With 6 bases removed from V and 2 bases from J, the gap between germline ends came to 23 bases. The CDR3 extends over 17 amino acids. The CDR3 DNA sequence: TGTGCCAGCAGCGTAGCTGCGGACTCGCACCCCACCTACGAGCAGTACTTC. This gives the protein CASSVAADSHPTYEQYF.

The V and J genes are TRBV27 and TRBJ1-1; D possibly corresponds to TRBD1 (5 bases). The CDR3 runs to 14 residues. Germline V gene sequence: CDR1 MNHEY, CDR2 SMNVEV (reference sequence). Trimming stripped 5 bases from V and 4 bases from J, with 14 bases between. CDR3 protein: CASSPLGRLTEAFF. CDR3 in DNA: TGTGCCAGCAGTCCCTTGGGACGGCTCACTGAAGCTTTCTTT.

Judged by abundance, this clonotype is medium-sized (0.01 to 0.1%). V usage is TRBV20-1 and J usage is TRBJ1-5, with D hard to call. In germline, CDR1 is DFQATT, CDR2 SNEGSKA (reference sequence). V lost 3 bases, J lost 6 bases, and 9 bases lay in between. The CDR3 contains 12 residues. CDR3 sequence (DNA): TGCAGTGCTAGGGCGGGGAGTCAGCCCCAGCATTTT. This encodes CSARAGSQPQHF.

This clonotype came up a few times. The chain recombines TRBV20-1 with TRBJ2-5; 10 nucleotides align to TRBD2. The junction had 4 bases not matched to a gene; V was cut back by 2 bases and J by 1 base. Germline V gene data show CDR1 as DFQATT and CDR2 as SNEGSKA (reference sequence). This CDR3 comprises 15 residues. The CDR3 spells CSARMSGGAQETQYF. The CDR3 nucleotides read TGCAGTGCTAGAATGAGCGGGGGGGCCCAAGAGACCCAGTACTTC.